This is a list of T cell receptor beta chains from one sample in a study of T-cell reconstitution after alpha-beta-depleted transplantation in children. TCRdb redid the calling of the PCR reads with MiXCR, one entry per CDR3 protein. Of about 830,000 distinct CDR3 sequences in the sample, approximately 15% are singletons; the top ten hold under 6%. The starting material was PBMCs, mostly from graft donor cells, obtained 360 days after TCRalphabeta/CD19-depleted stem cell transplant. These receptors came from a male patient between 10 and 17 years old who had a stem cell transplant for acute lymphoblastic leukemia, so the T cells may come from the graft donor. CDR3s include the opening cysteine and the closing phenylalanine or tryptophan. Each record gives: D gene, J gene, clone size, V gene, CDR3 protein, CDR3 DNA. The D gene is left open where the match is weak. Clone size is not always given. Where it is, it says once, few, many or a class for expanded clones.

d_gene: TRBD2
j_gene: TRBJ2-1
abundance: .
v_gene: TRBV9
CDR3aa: CASSPGLAGNWQFF
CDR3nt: TGTGCCAGCAGTCCTGGACTAGCGGGAAACTGGCAGTTCTTC

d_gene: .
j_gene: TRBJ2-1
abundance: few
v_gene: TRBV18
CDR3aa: CASSQQANNEQFF
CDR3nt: TGTGCCAGCTCGCAACAGGCAAACAATGAGCAGTTCTTC

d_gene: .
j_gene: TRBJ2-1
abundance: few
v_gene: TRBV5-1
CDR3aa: CASGMAGNSYNEQFF
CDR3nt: TGCGCCAGCGGGATGGCAGGGAACTCCTACAATGAGCAGTTCTTC

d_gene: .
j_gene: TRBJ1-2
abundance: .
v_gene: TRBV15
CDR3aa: CATGAGLTAYGYTF
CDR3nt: TGTGCCACCGGAGCCGGGCTTACCGCCTATGGCTACACCTTC

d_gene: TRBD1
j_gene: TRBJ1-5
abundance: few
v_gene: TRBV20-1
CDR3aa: CSARDWTGPDSNQPQHF
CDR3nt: TGCAGTGCTAGAGATTGGACAGGGCCTGATAGCAATCAGCCCCAGCATTTT

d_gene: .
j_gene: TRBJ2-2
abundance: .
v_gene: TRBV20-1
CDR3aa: CSARDLRNTGELFF
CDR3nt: TGCAGTGCTAGAGATTTACGGAACACCGGGGAGCTGTTTTTT

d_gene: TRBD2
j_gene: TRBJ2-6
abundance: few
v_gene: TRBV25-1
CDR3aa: CASRGAGAGANVLTF
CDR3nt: TGTGCCAGCAGGGGAGCGGGAGCTGGGGCCAACGTCCTGACTTTC

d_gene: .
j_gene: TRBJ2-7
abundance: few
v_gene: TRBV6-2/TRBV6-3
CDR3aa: CASSYWAFYEQYF
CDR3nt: TGTGCCAGCAGTTACTGGGCCTTTTACGAGCAGTACTTC

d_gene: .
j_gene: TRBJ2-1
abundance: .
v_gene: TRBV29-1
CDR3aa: CSVDFGTNEQFF
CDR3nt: TGCAGCGTTGATTTCGGGACTAATGAGCAGTTCTTC

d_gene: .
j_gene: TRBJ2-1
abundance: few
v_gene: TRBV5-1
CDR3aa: CASSSPDNEQFF
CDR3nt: TGCGCCAGCAGCTCACCGGACAATGAGCAGTTCTTC

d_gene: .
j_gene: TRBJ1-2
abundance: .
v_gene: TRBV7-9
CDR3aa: CASSLEWGPGSYGYTF
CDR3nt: TGTGCCAGCAGCTTAGAGTGGGGGCCGGGGAGCTATGGCTACACCTTC

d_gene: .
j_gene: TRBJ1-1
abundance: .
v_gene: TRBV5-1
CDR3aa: CASSLVEVANTEAFF
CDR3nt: TGCGCCAGCAGCTTGGTTGAGGTGGCGAACACTGAAGCTTTCTTT

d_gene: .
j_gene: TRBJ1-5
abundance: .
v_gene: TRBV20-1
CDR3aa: CSAREGWYSNQPQHF
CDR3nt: TGCAGTGCTAGGGAGGGTTGGTATAGCAATCAGCCCCAGCATTTT

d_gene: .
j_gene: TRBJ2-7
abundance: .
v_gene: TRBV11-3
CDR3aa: CASSLSVGSYEQYF
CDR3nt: TGTGCCAGCAGCTTGAGTGTTGGCTCGTACGAGCAGTACTTC

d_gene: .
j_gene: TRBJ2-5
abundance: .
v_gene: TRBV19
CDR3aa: CASSIQDHQETQYF
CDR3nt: TGTGCCAGTAGTATACAGGACCACCAAGAGACCCAGTACTTC

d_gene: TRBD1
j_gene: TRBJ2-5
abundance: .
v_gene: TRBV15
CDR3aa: CATSRGFEDRGFQETQYF
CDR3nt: TGTGCCACCAGCAGAGGGTTTGAGGACAGGGGGTTCCAAGAGACCCAGTACTTC

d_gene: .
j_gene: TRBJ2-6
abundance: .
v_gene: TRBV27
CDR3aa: CASSLGAGVFSGANVLTF
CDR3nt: TGTGCCAGCAGTTTAGGGGCAGGGGTGTTCTCTGGGGCCAACGTCCTGACTTTC

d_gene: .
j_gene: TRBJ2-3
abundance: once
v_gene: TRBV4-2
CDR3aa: CASSQDPGARISYMDTQYF
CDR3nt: TGTGCCAGCAGCCAGGACCCGGGCGCCCGCATCAGCTATATGGATACGCAGTATTTT

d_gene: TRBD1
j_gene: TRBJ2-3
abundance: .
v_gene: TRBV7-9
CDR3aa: CASSDRVTDTQYF
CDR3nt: TGTGCCAGCAGCGACAGGGTCACAGATACGCAGTATTTT

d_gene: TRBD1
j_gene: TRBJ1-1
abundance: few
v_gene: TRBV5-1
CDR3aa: CASSLDGTGPLNTEAFF
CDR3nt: TGCGCCAGCAGCTTGGACGGGACAGGTCCCTTGAACACTGAAGCTTTCTTT

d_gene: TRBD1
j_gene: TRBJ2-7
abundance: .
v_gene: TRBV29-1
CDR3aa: CSVLTGSSEQYF
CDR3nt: TGCAGCGTCCTGACAGGGTCTTCCGAGCAGTACTTC

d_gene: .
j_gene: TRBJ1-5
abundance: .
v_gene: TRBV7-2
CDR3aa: CASSLPGVLGGQPQHF
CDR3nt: TGTGCCAGCAGCTTACCTGGGGTCCTTGGGGGCCAGCCCCAGCATTTT

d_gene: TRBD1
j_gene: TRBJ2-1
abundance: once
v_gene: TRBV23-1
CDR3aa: CASSQSCGTGNNEQFF
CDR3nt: TGCGCCAGCAGTCAATCCTGCGGGACAGGGAACAATGAGCAGTTCTTC

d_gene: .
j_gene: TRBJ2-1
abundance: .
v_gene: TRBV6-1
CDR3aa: CASSEQVPRGDEQFF
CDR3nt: TGTGCCAGCAGTGAACAGGTCCCCCGTGGCGATGAGCAGTTCTTC

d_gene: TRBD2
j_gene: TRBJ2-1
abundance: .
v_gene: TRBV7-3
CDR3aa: CASSSGRAMWYNEQFF
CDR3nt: TGTGCCAGCTCTAGCGGGAGGGCCATGTGGTACAATGAGCAGTTCTTC

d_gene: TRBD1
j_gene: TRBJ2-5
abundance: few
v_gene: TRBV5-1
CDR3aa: CASSLRGTETQYF
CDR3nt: TGCGCCAGCAGCCTCAGGGGGACGGAGACCCAGTACTTC

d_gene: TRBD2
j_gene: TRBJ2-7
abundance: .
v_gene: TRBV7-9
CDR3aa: CASSFSGRYYEQYF
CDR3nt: TGTGCCAGCAGCTTTAGCGGGAGGTACTACGAGCAGTACTTC

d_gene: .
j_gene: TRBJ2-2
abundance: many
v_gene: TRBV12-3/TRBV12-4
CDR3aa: CASRYNGPTNTGELFF
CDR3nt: TGTGCCAGCAGGTACAACGGACCTACTAACACCGGGGAGCTGTTTTTT

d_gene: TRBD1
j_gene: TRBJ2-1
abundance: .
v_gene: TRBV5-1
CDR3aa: CASSLGDREGSYNEQFF
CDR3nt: TGCGCCAGCAGCTTGGGGGACAGGGAGGGCTCCTACAATGAGCAGTTCTTC

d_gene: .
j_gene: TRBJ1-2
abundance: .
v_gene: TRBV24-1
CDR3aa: CATSTATYGYTF
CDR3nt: TGTGCCACGTCGACAGCCACTTATGGCTACACCTTC

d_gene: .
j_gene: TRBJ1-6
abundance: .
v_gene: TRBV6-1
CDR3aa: CASKDILTGSPLHF
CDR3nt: TGTGCCAGCAAAGACATCCTAACGGGGTCACCCCTCCACTTT

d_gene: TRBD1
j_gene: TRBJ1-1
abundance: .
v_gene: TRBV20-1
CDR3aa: CSARDPLDRGPRELVF
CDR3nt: TGCAGTGCTAGAGATCCCCTAGACAGGGGGCCGCGGGAACTTGTCTTT

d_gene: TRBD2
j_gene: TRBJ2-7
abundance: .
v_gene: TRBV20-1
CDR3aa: CSARRLAGARSYEQYF
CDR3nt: TGCAGTGCTAGAAGACTAGCGGGAGCCCGCTCCTACGAGCAGTACTTC

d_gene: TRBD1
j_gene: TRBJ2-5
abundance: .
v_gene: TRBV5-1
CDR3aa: CASSFTGGRETQYF
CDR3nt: TGCGCCAGCAGCTTTACAGGGGGGCGAGAGACCCAGTACTTC

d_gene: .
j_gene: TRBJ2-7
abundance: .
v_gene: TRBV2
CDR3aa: CASSPNYYEQYF
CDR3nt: TGTGCCAGCAGCCCCAACTACTACGAGCAGTACTTC

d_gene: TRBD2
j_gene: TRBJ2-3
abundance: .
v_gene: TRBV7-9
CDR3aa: CASSLRLAATDTQYF
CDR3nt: TGTGCCAGCAGCTTACGACTAGCGGCCACAGATACGCAGTATTTT

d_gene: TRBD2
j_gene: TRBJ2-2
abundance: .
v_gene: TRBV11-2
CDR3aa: CASSSRRLAGGNTGELFF
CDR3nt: TGTGCCAGCAGCTCCCGAAGACTAGCGGGAGGGAACACCGGGGAGCTGTTTTTT

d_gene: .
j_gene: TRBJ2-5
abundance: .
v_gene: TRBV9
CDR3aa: CASSVVPGRETQYF
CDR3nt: TGTGCCAGCAGCGTAGTGCCGGGCCGGGAGACCCAGTACTTC

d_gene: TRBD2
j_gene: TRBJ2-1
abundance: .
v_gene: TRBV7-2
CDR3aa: CASSLGLRRLAGAGSYNEQFF
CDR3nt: TGTGCCAGCAGCTTAGGGCTAAGGAGACTAGCGGGAGCAGGGTCCTACAATGAGCAGTTCTTC